This record looks at one TCR beta chain sequence and its context. Its antigen is not identified. This entry belongs to a study of shared clonotypes between healthy human individuals. Study-wide findings and caveats: Lower generation probabilities were found for non-shared clonotypes than for those shared by all four donors.

The naive CD8 subset, CD45RO-negative cells positively selected for CCR7, excluded terminally differentiated effector memory CD45RA+ cells. The assay was run at deep level. Sequencing was performed with immunoSEQ multiplex PCR; in TCRdb, only in-frame clones are kept and a portion is missing. The table shows 1.5 million to 2.5 million clones, with roughly 94% occurring only once. Sequenced: naive CD8+ T cells sorted from blood. The TCR was taken from a man aged 18 to 30 in good health.

Written as DNA, the CDR3 is TGTGCCAGCAGTTTGTATAATTCAGAGACCCAGTACTTC. As protein: CASSLYNSETQYF. The chain combines TRBV28 with TRBJ2-5; D ambiguous. Deletions cut 3 bases from V and 4 bases from J, with 9 bases between. CDR3 length: 13 amino acids. In germline, CDR1 is MDHEN, CDR2 SYDVKM.